These 31 T cell receptor beta chains originate from one sample sequenced in a study of Ad26.COV2.S vaccination and SARS-CoV-2 variants. TCRdb keeps only in-frame clones here, not all; method: immunoSEQ multiplex PCR. The sample records 85,000 to 95,000 clones, more than 65% being singletons. The material was peripheral blood, obtained after recovery from COVID-19. The receptor set was obtained from a human donor who had recovered from COVID-19.

CDR3 nucleotides: TGTGCCAGCAGTTTATACGCAGGGAGAGGCTACACCTTC. Translated, it gives CASSLYAGRGYTF. This chain uses TRBV28 with TRBJ1-2; TRBD1 is a possible D gene (5 bases). CDR1 MDHEN and CDR2 SYDVKM come from the germline V gene. Trimming removed 1 base from V and 8 bases from J, with 11 bases in between. This CDR3 has 13 amino acids.

J is TRBJ2-1 and V is TRBV20-1; no reliable D call. CDR3 size: 11 residues. V was trimmed by 1 base and J by 5 bases, leaving 3 bases between them. The germline V gene has CDR1 DFQATT and CDR2 SNEGSKA (reference sequence). The CDR3 loop reads CSARGNNEQFF. The CDR3 region has the DNA TGCAGTGCTAGAGGTAACAATGAGCAGTTCTTC.

A single count supports this clone. This chain uses TRBV18 with TRBJ1-1, with TRBD1 identical over 7 bases. The V segment lost 5 bases and the J segment 1 base; nucleotides outside the gene matches: 4. The CDR3 is made up of 14 amino acids. The V gene's germline CDR1 is KGHSH and CDR2 LQKENI. Here the CDR3 reads CASSSGQPNTEAFF. The CDR3, as DNA: TGTGCCAGCTCATCGGGACAGCCGAACACTGAAGCTTTCTTT.

The rearrangement uses TRBV27 and TRBJ1-1; D uncertain. This CDR3 has 14 residues. Germline loops: CDR1 MNHEY, CDR2 SMNVEV (reference sequence). V lost 0 bases, J lost 0 bases, and 5 bases lay in between. The CDR3 spells CASSLSDLNTEAFF. The CDR3 nucleotides are TGTGCCAGCAGTTTATCAGACTTGAACACTGAAGCTTTCTTT.

The chain combines TRBV4-3 with TRBJ1-2; TRBD1 is a possible D gene (6 bases). V was clipped by 1 base and J by 1 base, with 10 bases between them. The length of the CDR3 is 15 residues. Germline lookup yields CDR1 LGHNA and CDR2 YSLEER. CDR3 amino acids: CASSQVGGLNYGYTF. The DNA for the CDR3 is TGCGCCAGCAGCCAAGTTGGGGGGCTTAACTATGGCTACACCTTC.

The chain joins TRBV29-1 to TRBJ2-3, with TRBD2 identical over 8 bases. The CDR3 is 17 amino acids. Germline V gene sequence: CDR1 SQVTM, CDR2 ANQGSEA. The trim removed 3 bases at V and 2 bases at J, leaving 13 bases unmatched. Here the CDR3 DNA reads TGCAGCGTTGAGGGCGGGAGGCCCCGTTTTCTCACAGATACGCAGTATTTT. This translates into CSVEGGRPRFLTDTQYF.

The rearrangement joins TRBV12-3 or TRBV12-4 to TRBJ1-5, with D perhaps TRBD1 (5 bases). The length of the CDR3 is 13 residues. The germline V and J ends were trimmed by 8 bases and 4 bases, with 12 bases remaining between them. The CDR3 nucleotides read TGTGCCAGCGCAGGGTCCAGTAATCAGCCCCAGCATTTT. Its translation is CASAGSSNQPQHF.

The chain combines TRBV19 with TRBJ2-3, with D possibly matching TRBD1 (6 bases). Deletions cut 5 bases from V and 6 bases from J, with 12 bases between. This CDR3 spans 13 amino acids. Germline V lookup: CDR1 LNHDA, CDR2 SQIVND (reference sequence). The CDR3 reads CASSSGAVDTQYF. The CDR3 DNA sequence: TGTGCCAGTAGTTCAGGGGCCGTCGATACGCAGTATTTT. The complete variable domain, with remaining parts taken from reference TRBV19 and TRBJ2-3, reads DGGITQSPKYLFRKEGQNVTLSCEQNLNHDAMYWYRQDPGQGLRLIYYSQIVNDFQKGDIAEGYSVSREKKESFPLTVTSAQKNPTAFYLCASSSGAVDTQYFGPGTRLTVL.

This chain links TRBV27 with TRBJ2-7; TRBD2 agrees at 12 bases. The CDR3 covers 15 residues. Germline V gene sequence: CDR1 MNHEY, CDR2 SMNVEV (reference sequence). The V and J ends lost 3 bases and 2 bases, in that order; junction bases with no gene match: 2. The CDR3 DNA is TGTGCCAGCAGTTTGCTAGCGGGAGGGCCCTACGAGCAGTACTTC. This gives the protein CASSLLAGGPYEQYF.

The chain is built from TRBV12-3 or TRBV12-4 and TRBJ1-1, with D maybe TRBD1 (6 bases). Trimming cost V 5 bases and J 6 bases, with 13 bases left between them. The CDR3 loop spans 13 amino acids. CDR3 sequence (DNA): TGTGCCAGCAGTCACCCGGACAGTTCTGAAGCTTTCTTT. It is translated as CASSHPDSSEAFF.

The rearrangement links TRBV25-1 to TRBJ2-7; D unresolved. CDR1 and CDR2 from the germline V gene are MGHDK and SYGVNS. V was shortened by 3 bases and J by 3 bases, with 3 bases between the two germline ends. The CDR3 runs to 11 residues. CDR3 in amino acids: CASSDSYEQYF. The CDR3 bases are TGTGCCAGCAGTGACAGCTACGAGCAGTACTTC.

This clone was seen a handful of times. This chain connects TRBV28 to TRBJ1-2; D is unresolved. The CDR3 is 14 amino acids. CDR1 is MDHEN and CDR2 is SYDVKM in the germline V gene. V was trimmed by 6 bases and J by 4 bases, leaving 15 bases between them. CDR3: CASRGSGSFYGYTF. The CDR3 bases are TGTGCCAGCAGGGGATCGGGATCGTTCTATGGCTACACCTTC.

The V and J genes are TRBV4-2 and TRBJ2-2, with D possibly being TRBD1 or TRBD2 (5 bases each). There are 13 residues in the CDR3. Trimming cost V 8 bases and J 3 bases, with 10 bases left between them. Germline V gives CDR1 LGHNA, CDR2 YNFKEQ. CDR3 region: CASGGTYTGELFF. As DNA, the CDR3 is TGTGCCAGCGGGGGAACCTACACCGGGGAGCTGTTTTTT.

This chain joins TRBV7-3 and TRBJ2-6, with unresolved D. V was pared by 7 bases and J by 0 bases, with 10 bases between. From germline, CDR1 is SGHTA and CDR2 FQGTGA. CDR3 length: 15 amino acids. The CDR3, as DNA: TGTGCCAGCACCGAGATGCACTCTGGGGCCAACGTCCTGACTTTC. It translates to CASTEMHSGANVLTF.

V usage is TRBV14 and J usage is TRBJ2-1; TRBD2 matches 8 bases. The CDR3 loop spans 18 amino acids. In germline, CDR1 is SGHDN, CDR2 FVKESK. The V segment lost 0 bases and the J segment 6 bases; nucleotides outside the gene matches: 13. The CDR3 loop reads CASSQDYSAGARLNEQFF. CDR3 DNA sequence: TGTGCCAGCAGCCAAGACTACTCAGCGGGAGCGCGACTCAATGAGCAGTTCTTC.

The gene calls are TRBV15 and TRBJ2-7; D unclear. Per the germline V gene, CDR1 is LNHNV and CDR2 is YYDKDF (reference sequence). The length of the CDR3 is 12 residues. V was cut by 0 bases and J by 5 bases, with 5 bases left in between. The CDR3 loop is CATSRDMDEQYF. The CDR3 coding sequence is TGTGCCACCAGCAGAGATATGGACGAGCAGTACTTC.

The chain carries TRBV25-1 and TRBJ2-7; either TRBD1 or TRBD2 may supply D (5 bases each). Germline V CDR1 and CDR2: MGHDK, SYGVNS. V was clipped by 9 bases and J by 2 bases, with 14 bases between them. This CDR3 is built from 13 residues. The CDR3 reads CASAGTGTYEQYF. DNA of the CDR3: TGTGCCAGTGCTGGGACGGGGACCTACGAGCAGTACTTC.

The chain is built from TRBV6-5 and TRBJ2-7; D is unresolved. The germline V and J ends were trimmed by 10 bases and 1 base, with 17 bases remaining between them. CDR1 and CDR2 from the germline V gene are MNHEY and SVGAGI. CDR3 length: 14 amino acids. CDR3 nucleotide sequence: TGTGCCACCACGGTTATGGTCGGGTCCTACGAGCAGTACTTC. Its translation: CATTVMVGSYEQYF.

Only a few counts were recorded for this clone. This CDR3 is CASSFTNQPQHF. The DNA of the CDR3 is TGTGCCAGCAGTTTTACTAATCAGCCCCAGCATTTT. The chain couples TRBV6-2 or TRBV6-3 to TRBJ1-5; D gene ambiguous. CDR3 size: 12 residues. The V gene lost 4 bases and the J gene lost 4 bases, with 5 bases spanning the gap. From germline, CDR1 is MNHEY and CDR2 SVGEGT.

The genes are TRBV4-3 and TRBJ2-3; TRBD2 matches at 9 bases. V dropped 0 bases and J dropped 0; count of bases not matched to a gene: 10. Germline V gene sequence: CDR1 LGHNA, CDR2 YSLEER. CDR3 length: 19 residues. CDR3 bases: TGCGCCAGCAGCCAAGATCTTGCGTTAACTAGCGGGAGCACAGATACGCAGTATTTT. This gives the protein CASSQDLALTSGSTDTQYF.

V is TRBV24-1 and J is TRBJ2-1; TRBD1 might be the D (6 bases). Germline V gene lookup returns CDR1 KGHDR and CDR2 SFDVKD. The CDR3 is made up of 15 amino acids. V shed 3 bases and J shed 0 bases, with 8 bases lying between them. The CDR3 nucleotides read TGTGCCACCAGTGATCAACAGGGCTCCTACAATGAGCAGTTCTTC. Translating it yields CATSDQQGSYNEQFF.

The chain combines TRBV4-3 with TRBJ2-1, with 7 nucleotides matching TRBD2. V was pared by 0 bases and J by 8 bases, with 7 bases of the junction left unmatched. The CDR3 spans 15 residues. Germline values: CDR1 LGHNA, CDR2 YSLEER. CDR3 protein: CASSQDRTSWYEQFF. The CDR3 nucleotides read TGCGCCAGCAGCCAAGATCGGACTAGTTGGTATGAGCAGTTCTTC.

The chain combines TRBV16 with TRBJ1-2; TRBD1 matches 7 bases. CDR1 KGHSY and CDR2 FQNENV come from the germline V gene. V lost 1 base and J lost 2; bases outside the gene matches: 16. The CDR3 length is 19 residues. CDR3 DNA sequence: TGTGCCAGCAGCCAATACTTGGGCACAGGGGATCTGCAGAACTATGGCTACACCTTC. This sequence encodes CASSQYLGTGDLQNYGYTF.

V gene TRBV6-2 or TRBV6-3 combines with J gene TRBJ2-1, with D perhaps TRBD2 (6 bases). This CDR3 has 15 amino acids. The V gene's germline CDR1 is MNHEY and CDR2 SVGEGT. The ends were cut back, 2 bases at V and 4 bases at J, with 12 bases in the middle. This chain's CDR3 is CASSYQAGSYNEQFF. The CDR3, as DNA: TGTGCCAGCAGTTACCAGGCGGGAAGTTACAATGAGCAGTTCTTC.

This clone came up once. The rearrangement joins TRBV7-6 to TRBJ2-1, with TRBD2 identical over 8 bases. V shed 1 base, J shed 7 bases, and the junction held 6 bases outside the gene matches. The CDR3 is 15 residues long. Germline CDR1 reads SGHVS; CDR2 reads FNYEAQ. CDR3: CASSLGHSGSNEQFF. The CDR3 nucleotides are TGTGCCAGCAGCTTAGGTCACAGCGGGAGTAATGAGCAGTTCTTC.

This chain links TRBV7-3 with TRBJ2-5; 7 bases are shared with TRBD2. Germline lookup yields CDR1 SGHTA and CDR2 FQGTGA. This CDR3 has 14 residues. V was pared by 2 bases and J by 2 bases, with 2 bases of the junction left unmatched. CDR3 residues: CASSLSGGQETQYF. The CDR3 nucleotides read TGTGCCAGCAGCTTATCCGGGGGGCAAGAGACCCAGTACTTC.

The count of this clone is one. The chain combines TRBV12-3 or TRBV12-4 with TRBJ1-5, with D perhaps TRBD1 (6 bases). Trimming pared 3 bases from V and 5 bases from J, leaving 8 bases between. The CDR3 totals 13 residues. CDR3 residues: CASSFYRDQPQHF. The CDR3 bases are TGTGCCAGCAGTTTTTACAGGGATCAGCCCCAGCATTTT.

This chain links TRBV29-1 with TRBJ2-2; D is undetermined. Trimming took off 3 bases at V and 6 bases at J, with 8 bases between the two ends. The CDR3 contains 12 residues. Germline V gives CDR1 SQVTM, CDR2 ANQGSEA. CDR3 bases: TGCAGCGTTGAGGGGAATTCCGGGGAGCTGTTTTTT. Translating gives CSVEGNSGELFF.

The chain has TRBV28 and TRBJ2-5; TRBD1 is a possible D gene (6 bases). V lost 3 bases to trimming and J lost 1 base, with 12 bases between them. This CDR3 spans 15 amino acids. The germline V gene has CDR1 MDHEN and CDR2 SYDVKM. CDR3 DNA: TGTGCCAGCAGTTTTGCAGGGGTGAGCCAAGAGACCCAGTACTTC. Its translation is CASSFAGVSQETQYF.

The chain uses TRBV6-5 and TRBJ1-3; D unclear. This CDR3 contains 13 residues. Germline CDR1 is MNHEY and CDR2 is SVGAGI. Trimming removed 8 bases at V and 0 bases at J, with 8 bases between. CDR3 in DNA: TGTGCCAGCGTAGCAGACTCTGGAAACACCATATATTTT. Amino acids: CASVADSGNTIYF.

The V gene is TRBV7-3, the J gene TRBJ1-6; unclear D gene. CDR1 SGHTA and CDR2 FQGTGA come from the germline V gene. The length of the CDR3 is 14 residues. Trimming took 1 base from V and 7 from J, leaving 8 bases between them. CDR3 region: CASSLIPGNSPLHF. The CDR3 DNA reads as TGTGCCAGCAGCTTAATCCCGGGCAATTCACCCCTCCACTTT.